Listed below are T cell receptor beta chains from one sample, sequenced in a study of OX40 agonist ivuxolimab in advanced cancers. Some clones are missing from TCRdb's copy, which holds only in-frame ones; the method was immunoSEQ multiplex PCR. The repertoire holds about 76,000 clones, 70% to 90% seen once, with about 6% in the top ten. The sequenced sample was CD4+ or CD8+ T cells sorted from blood, obtained in a trial of the OX40 agonist ivuxolimab. The receptors here all came from an adult with an advanced solid tumor such as melanoma, head and neck, liver or kidney cancer. Both conserved end residues are trimmed from each CDR3. Fields, in order: V gene, CDR3 protein.

V: TRBV4-2
CDR3: ASSQDPSGQETQY

V: TRBV15
CDR3: ATSRGTSDFEQF

V: TRBV6-5
CDR3: ASSYSSGAYGYT

V: TRBV18
CDR3: ASSPLPPGTGVAYGYT

V: TRBV9
CDR3: ASSVRDRETGYT

V: TRBV5-1
CDR3: ASSLGRGQDEQF

V: TRBV7-2
CDR3: ASSLGLAGSTDTQY

V: TRBV5-1
CDR3: ASSITPHGTGAYEQY

V: TRBV19
CDR3: ASSMGGSPPEQF

V: TRBV7-9
CDR3: ASSQLQGENYEQY

V: TRBV5-1
CDR3: ASSLGDREQETQY

V: TRBV10-3
CDR3: AISESLRGGGGELF

V: TRBV5-4
CDR3: ASSQDALAGGPSTDTQY

V: TRBV19
CDR3: ASSTGQGFYNSPLH

V: TRBV19
CDR3: ASSMWGAGTGELF

V: TRBV7-2
CDR3: ASSPDRENQPQH

V: TRBV30
CDR3: AWNKGGMGAF

V: TRBV19
CDR3: ASSIGGQGSYEQY

V: TRBV7-9
CDR3: ASSPPGGPYEQF

V: TRBV14
CDR3: ASSPTGTNTEAF

V: TRBV5-1
CDR3: ASSLEGVRNQPQH

V: TRBV9
CDR3: ASSVGTGGPQSEQY

V: TRBV2
CDR3: ASRGLLGELF

V: TRBV7-8
CDR3: ASSLGGNEGGYT

V: TRBV6-5
CDR3: ASSRSGVSYNEQF

V: TRBV19
CDR3: ATSTSGSNSYNEQF

V: TRBV2
CDR3: ASSGPGRGTEAF

V: TRBV7-3
CDR3: ASSFILAPYEQY

V: TRBV5-1
CDR3: ASSLGQIYGYT

V: TRBV7-2
CDR3: ASSLRDSGYT

V: TRBV7-7
CDR3: ASSRDGPTRGTGELF

V: TRBV20-1
CDR3: SAWTGGEQY

V: TRBV2
CDR3: ASSDGRGEQY

V: TRBV2
CDR3: ASRGDNSYNSPLH

V: TRBV29-1
CDR3: SVGQGHTEAF

V: TRBV7-2
CDR3: ASSLLAGMSGEQF

V: TRBV5-6
CDR3: ASSSGGGLGTEAF

V: TRBV13
CDR3: ASSLGGSGGDIDTQY

V: TRBV5-8
CDR3: ASSGPLINTGELF

V: TRBV7-9
CDR3: ASSSGGPTTEAF

V: TRBV5-6
CDR3: ASSLGGLRGNSPLH

V: TRBV11-2
CDR3: ASSRGTSADTQY

V: TRBV6-6
CDR3: ASSRDGIYGYT

V: TRBV2
CDR3: ASNGGDRSYEQY

V: TRBV5-1
CDR3: ASSPGTGLGHNEQF

V: TRBV11-2
CDR3: ASSLVQGFYEQY

V: TRBV19
CDR3: ASSIRAGNEQY

V: TRBV12-5
CDR3: ASSPGQGPFNEKLF

V: TRBV9
CDR3: ASSASTGASSYEQY

V: TRBV4-2
CDR3: ASSQDLLTSTSYGYT

V: TRBV19
CDR3: ASSALGQFSGNTIY

V: TRBV9
CDR3: ASSASSSGAYEQY

V: TRBV18
CDR3: ASSPPGGTEAF

V: TRBV7-3
CDR3: ASSLTGVAGSYNEQF

V: TRBV4-2
CDR3: ASSPGQGALANYGYT